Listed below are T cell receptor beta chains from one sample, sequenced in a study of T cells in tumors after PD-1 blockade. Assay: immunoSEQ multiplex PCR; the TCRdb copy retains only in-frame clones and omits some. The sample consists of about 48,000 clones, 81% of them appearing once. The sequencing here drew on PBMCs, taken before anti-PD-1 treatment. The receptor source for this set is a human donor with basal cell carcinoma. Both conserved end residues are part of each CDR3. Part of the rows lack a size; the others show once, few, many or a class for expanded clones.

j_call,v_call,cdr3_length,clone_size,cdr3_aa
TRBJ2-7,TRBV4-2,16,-,CASSQVLGTGDYEQYF
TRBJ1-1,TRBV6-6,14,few,CASTQGREITEAFF
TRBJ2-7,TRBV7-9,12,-,CASSTPDLEQYF
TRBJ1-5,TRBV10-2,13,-,CASYRGGDQPQHF
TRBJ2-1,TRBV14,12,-,CASSPGGGEQFF
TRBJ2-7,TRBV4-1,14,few,CASSQDYSSYEQYF
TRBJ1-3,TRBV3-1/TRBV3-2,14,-,CATGQGASRNTIYF
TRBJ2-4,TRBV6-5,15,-,CASSSVGLGENIQYF
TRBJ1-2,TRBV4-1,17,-,CASSPQYDIRGPDGYTF
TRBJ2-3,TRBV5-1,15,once,CASRERGDRTDTQYF
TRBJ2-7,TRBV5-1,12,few,CASSLPSNEQYF
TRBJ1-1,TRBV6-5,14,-,CASRVGLLNTEAFF
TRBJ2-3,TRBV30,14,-,CAWSAGGGADTQYF
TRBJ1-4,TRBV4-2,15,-,CASSQDGQGAQKLFF
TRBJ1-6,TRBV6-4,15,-,CASSATTASNSPLHF
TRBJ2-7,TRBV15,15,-,CATSRDSGPGYEQYF
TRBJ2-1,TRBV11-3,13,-,CASSLSGGNEQFF
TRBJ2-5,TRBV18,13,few,CASLRTGDETQYF
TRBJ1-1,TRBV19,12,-,CASSHSGTEAFF
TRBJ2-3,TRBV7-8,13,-,CASSLGSTDTQYF
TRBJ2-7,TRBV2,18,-,CASSPPGDRGIWVYEQYF
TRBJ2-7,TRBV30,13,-,CAWTLQGAYEQYF
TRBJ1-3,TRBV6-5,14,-,CASKKGSSGNTIYF
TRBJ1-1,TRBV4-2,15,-,CASSQGRGGNTEAFF
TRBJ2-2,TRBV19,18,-,CASQTGTSGGANTGELFF
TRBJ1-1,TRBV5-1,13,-,CASSLLRGTEAFF
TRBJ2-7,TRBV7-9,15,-,CASSLPGTASYEQYF
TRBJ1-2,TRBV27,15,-,CASSDTGGRVYGYTF
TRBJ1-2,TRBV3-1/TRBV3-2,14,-,CASSQTDRGPGYTF
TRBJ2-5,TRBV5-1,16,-,CASSSGQGEKWGTQYF
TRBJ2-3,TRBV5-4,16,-,CASSLKTGISTDTQYF
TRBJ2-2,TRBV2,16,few,CASSDRVRGTTGELFF
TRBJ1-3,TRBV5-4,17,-,CASSAGAGGGGGNTIYF
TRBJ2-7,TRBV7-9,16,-,CASSSDLAKKPYEQYF
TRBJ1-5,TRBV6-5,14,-,CASRETVPFQPQHF
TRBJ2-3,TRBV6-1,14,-,CASSEITSTDTQYF
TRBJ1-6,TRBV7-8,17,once,CASSLKSDGTGYAPLHF
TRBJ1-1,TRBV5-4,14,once,CASSLSRQNTEAFF
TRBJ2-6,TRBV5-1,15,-,CASSSGFPGANVLTF
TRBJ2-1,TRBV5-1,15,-,CASSLEPSSYNEQFF
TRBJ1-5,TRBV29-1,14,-,CSVCAGGGNQPQHF
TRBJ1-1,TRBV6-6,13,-,CASSSSVTGEAFF
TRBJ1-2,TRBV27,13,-,CASSFEGAYGYTF
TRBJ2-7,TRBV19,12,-,CASSTRVGEQYF
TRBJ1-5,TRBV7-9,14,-,CASSDDRGHQPQHF
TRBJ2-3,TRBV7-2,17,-,CASSFRGTTSSTDTQYF
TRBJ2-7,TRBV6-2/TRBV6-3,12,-,CASSLYTYEQYF
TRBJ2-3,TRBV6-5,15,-,CASRTGTRGTDTQYF
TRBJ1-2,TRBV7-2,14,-,CASSNRTSRSGYTF
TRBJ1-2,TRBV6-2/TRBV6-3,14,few,CASSGTGVDYGYTF